This TCR beta chain was profiled in a study of cytomegalovirus exposure and HLA in healthy donors. Study-level results: Apart from CMV serostatus, no immune exposure information was available.

This clone is a singleton in its sample. Its antigen is currently unknown. The primer mix had 60 Vbeta and 13 Jbeta primers. The protocol was immunoSEQ multiplex PCR, while the TCRdb copy is restricted to in-frame clones and leaves out a portion. The repertoire holds about 160,000 clones, with 60% to 80% as singletons. V was cut by 5 bases and J by 2 bases, with 9 bases left in between. CDR1 and CDR2 (germline): MNHEY, SVGAGI. The CDR3 spans 13 residues. Sequencing was done on a sample of PBMCs. This TCR came from a woman in her 50s in good health and CMV-seropositive. V usage is TRBV6-5 and J usage is TRBJ2-5; TRBD1 might be the D (6 bases). This CDR3 is CASSRTAQETQYF. The CDR3 DNA follows: TGTGCCAGCAGTAGGACAGCGCAAGAGACCCAGTACTTC.